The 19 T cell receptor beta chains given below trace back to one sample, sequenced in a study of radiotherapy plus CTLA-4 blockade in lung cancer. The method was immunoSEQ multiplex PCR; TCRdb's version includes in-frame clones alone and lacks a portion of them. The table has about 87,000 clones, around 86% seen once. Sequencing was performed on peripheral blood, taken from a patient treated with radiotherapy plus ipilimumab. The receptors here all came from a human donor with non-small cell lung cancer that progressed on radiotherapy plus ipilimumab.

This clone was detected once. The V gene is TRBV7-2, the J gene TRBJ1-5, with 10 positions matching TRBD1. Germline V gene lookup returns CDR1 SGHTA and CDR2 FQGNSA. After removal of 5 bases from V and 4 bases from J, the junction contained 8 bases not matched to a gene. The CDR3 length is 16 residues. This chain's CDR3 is CASSGGDRGGNQPQHF. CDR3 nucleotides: TGTGCCAGCAGCGGAGGGGACAGGGGAGGAAATCAGCCCCAGCATTTT.

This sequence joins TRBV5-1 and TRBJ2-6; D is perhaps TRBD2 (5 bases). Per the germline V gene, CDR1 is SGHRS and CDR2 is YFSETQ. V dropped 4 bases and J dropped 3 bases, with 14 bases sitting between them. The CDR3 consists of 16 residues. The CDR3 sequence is CASSPGLLGGANVLTF. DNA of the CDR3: TGCGCCAGCAGCCCGGGGTTGTTAGGTGGGGCCAACGTCCTGACTTTC.

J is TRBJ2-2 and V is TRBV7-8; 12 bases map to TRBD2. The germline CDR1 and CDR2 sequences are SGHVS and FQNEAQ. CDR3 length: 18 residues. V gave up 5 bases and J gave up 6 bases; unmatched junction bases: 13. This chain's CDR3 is CASSLGTSGWGAPGELFF. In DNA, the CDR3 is TGTGCCAGCAGCCTCGGGACTAGCGGGTGGGGGGCCCCCGGGGAGCTGTTTTTT.

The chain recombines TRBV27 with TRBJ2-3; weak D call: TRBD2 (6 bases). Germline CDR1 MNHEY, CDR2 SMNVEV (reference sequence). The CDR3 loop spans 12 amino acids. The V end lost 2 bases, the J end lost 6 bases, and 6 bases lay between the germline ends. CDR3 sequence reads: CASSLSGDTQYF. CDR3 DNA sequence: TGTGCCAGCAGTTTAAGCGGGGATACGCAGTATTTT.

CDR3 amino acids: CAWSEEGTANYGYTF. CDR3 coding DNA: TGTGCCTGGAGCGAAGAAGGGACAGCTAACTATGGCTACACCTTC. The genes are TRBV30 and TRBJ1-2; TRBD1 matches at 7 bases. This CDR3 contains 15 residues. With 3 bases clipped from V and 0 bases from J, the junction kept 7 bases outside the gene matches. CDR1 and CDR2 (germline): GTSNPN, SVGIG (reference sequence).

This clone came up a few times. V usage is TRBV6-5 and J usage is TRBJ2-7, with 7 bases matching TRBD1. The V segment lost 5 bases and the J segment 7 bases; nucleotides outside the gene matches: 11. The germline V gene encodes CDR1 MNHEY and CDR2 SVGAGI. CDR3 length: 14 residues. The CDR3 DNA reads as TGTGCCAGCAGTGTGGGTATAGGGGGCTGGGAGCAGTACTTC. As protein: CASSVGIGGWEQYF.

The CDR3 nucleotides read TGTGCCAGCAGCCCAACTAGCGGGGGGAACACCGGGGAGCTGTTTTTT. It specifies CASSPTSGGNTGELFF. The chain employs TRBV4-2 and TRBJ2-2; 11 positions match TRBD2. With 4 bases clipped from V and 1 base from J, the junction kept 2 bases outside the gene matches. The CDR3 is 16 amino acids. Germline V gene lookup returns CDR1 LGHNA and CDR2 YNFKEQ.

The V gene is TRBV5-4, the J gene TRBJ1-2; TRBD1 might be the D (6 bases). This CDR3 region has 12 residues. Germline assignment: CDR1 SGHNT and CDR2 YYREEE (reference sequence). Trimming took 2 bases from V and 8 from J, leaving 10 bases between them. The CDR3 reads CASSLHGTGYTF. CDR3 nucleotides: TGTGCCAGCAGCTTACACGGGACAGGCTACACCTTC. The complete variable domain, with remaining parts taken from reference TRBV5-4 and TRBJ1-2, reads ETGVTQSPTHLIKTRGQQVTLRCSSQSGHNTVSWYQQALGQGPQFIFQYYREEENGRGNFPPRFSGLQFPNYSSELNVNALELDDSALYLCASSLHGTGYTFGSGTRLTVV.

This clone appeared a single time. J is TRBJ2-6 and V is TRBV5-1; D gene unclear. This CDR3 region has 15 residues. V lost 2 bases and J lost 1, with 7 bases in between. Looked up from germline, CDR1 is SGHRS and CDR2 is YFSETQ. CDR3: CASSLEPSGANVLTF. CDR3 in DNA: TGCGCCAGCAGCTTAGAACCTTCTGGGGCCAACGTCCTGACTTTC.

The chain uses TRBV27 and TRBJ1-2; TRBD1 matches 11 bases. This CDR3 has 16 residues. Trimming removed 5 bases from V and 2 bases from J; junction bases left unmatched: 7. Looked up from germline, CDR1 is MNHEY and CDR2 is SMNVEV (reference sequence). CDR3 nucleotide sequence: TGTGCCAGCAGTGGGACAGGGGGAGGGGGAAACTATGGCTACACCTTC. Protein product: CASSGTGGGGNYGYTF.

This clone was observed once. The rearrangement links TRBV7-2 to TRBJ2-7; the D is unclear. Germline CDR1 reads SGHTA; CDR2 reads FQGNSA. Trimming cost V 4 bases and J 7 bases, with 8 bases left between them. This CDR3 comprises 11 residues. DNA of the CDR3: TGTGCCAGCAGCTCCTTAGTAGAGCAGTACTTC. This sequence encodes CASSSLVEQYF.

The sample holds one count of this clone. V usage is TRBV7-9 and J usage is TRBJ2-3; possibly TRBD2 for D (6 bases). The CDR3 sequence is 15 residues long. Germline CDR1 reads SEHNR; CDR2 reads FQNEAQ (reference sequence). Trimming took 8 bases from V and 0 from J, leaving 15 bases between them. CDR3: CASWEAGSSTDTQYF. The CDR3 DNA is TGTGCCAGCTGGGAGGCGGGGAGTAGCACAGATACGCAGTATTTT. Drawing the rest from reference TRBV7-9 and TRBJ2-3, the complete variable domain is DTGVSQNPRHKITKRGQNVTFRCDPISEHNRLYWYRQTLGQGPEFLTYFQNEAQLEKSRLLSDRFSAERPKGSFSTLEIQRTEQGDSAMYLCASWEAGSSTDTQYFGPGTRLTVL.

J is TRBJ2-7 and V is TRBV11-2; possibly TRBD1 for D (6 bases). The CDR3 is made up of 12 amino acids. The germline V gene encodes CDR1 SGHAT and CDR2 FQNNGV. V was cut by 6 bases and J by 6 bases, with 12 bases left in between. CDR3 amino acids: CASRSGVAEQYF. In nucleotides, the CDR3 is TGTGCCAGCAGGTCAGGGGTAGCCGAGCAGTACTTC.

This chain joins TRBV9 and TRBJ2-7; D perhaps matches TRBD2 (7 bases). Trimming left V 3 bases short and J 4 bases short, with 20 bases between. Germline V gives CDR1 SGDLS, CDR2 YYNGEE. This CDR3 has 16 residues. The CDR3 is CASSADRGGFMYEQYF. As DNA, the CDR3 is TGTGCCAGCAGCGCAGATCGCGGGGGCTTCATGTACGAGCAGTACTTC.

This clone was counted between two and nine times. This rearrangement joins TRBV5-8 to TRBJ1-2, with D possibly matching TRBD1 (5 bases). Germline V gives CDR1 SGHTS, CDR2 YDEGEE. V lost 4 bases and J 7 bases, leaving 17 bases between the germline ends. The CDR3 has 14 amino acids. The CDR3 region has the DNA TGTGCCAGCAGCCCTAGGGGAGGGCCGAGTGGCTACACCTTC. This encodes CASSPRGGPSGYTF.

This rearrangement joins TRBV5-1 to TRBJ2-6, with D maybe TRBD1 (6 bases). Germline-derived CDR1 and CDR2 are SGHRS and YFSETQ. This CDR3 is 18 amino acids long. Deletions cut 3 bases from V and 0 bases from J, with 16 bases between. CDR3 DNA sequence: TGCGCCAGCAGCTCGACCTTACAGGGCCTCTCTGGGGCCAACGTCCTGACTTTC. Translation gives CASSSTLQGLSGANVLTF.

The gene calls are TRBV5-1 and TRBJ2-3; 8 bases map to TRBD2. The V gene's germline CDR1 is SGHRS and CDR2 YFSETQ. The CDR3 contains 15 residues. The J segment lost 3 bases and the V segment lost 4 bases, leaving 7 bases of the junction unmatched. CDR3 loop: CASSPGGGGTDTQYF. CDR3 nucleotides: TGCGCCAGCAGCCCCGGGGGGGGCGGGACAGATACGCAGTATTTT.

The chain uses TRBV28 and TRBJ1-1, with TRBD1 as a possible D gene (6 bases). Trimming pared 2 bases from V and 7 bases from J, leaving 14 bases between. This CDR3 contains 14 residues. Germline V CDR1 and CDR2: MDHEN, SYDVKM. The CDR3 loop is CASSLTGGGSEAFF. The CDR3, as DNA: TGTGCCAGCAGTTTAACAGGAGGGGGAAGTGAAGCTTTCTTT.

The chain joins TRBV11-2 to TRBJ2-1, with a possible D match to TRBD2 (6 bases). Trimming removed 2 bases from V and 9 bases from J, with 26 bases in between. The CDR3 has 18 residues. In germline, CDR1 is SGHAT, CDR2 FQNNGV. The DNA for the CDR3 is TGTGCCAGCAGCTTACGGGGTGGAGGGTGGGAGGCAATAGTTGAGCAGTTCTTC. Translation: CASSLRGGGWEAIVEQFF.